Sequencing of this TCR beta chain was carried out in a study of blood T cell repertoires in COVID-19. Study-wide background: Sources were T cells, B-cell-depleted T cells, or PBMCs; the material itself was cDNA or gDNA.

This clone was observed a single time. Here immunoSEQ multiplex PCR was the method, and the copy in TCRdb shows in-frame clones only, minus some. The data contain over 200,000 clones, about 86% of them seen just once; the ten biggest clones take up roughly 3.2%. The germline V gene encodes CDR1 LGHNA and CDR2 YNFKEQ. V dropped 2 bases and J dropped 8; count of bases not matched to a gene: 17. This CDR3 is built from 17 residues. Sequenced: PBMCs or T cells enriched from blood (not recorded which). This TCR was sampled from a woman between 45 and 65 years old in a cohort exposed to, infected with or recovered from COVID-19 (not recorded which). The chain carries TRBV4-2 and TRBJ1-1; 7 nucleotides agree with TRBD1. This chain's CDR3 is CASSQRTGRPTVSEAFF. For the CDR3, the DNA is TGTGCCAGCAGCCAAAGGACAGGCCGACCCACTGTCTCGGAAGCTTTCTTT.